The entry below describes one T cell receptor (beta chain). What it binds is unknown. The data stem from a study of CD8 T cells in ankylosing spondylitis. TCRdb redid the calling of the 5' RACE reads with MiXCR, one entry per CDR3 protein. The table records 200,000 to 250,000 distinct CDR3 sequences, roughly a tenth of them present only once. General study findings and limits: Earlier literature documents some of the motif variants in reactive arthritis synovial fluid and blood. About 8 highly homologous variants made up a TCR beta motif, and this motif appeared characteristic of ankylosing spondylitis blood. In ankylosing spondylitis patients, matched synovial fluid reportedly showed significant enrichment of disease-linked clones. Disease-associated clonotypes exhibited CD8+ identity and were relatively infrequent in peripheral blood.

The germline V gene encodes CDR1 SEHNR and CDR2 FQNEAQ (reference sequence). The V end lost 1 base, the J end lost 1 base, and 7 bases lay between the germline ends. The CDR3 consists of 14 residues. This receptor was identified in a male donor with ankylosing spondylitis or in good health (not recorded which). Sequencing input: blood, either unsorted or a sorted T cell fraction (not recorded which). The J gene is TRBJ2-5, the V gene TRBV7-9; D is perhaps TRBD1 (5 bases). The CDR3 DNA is TGTGCCAGCAGCTTAGGACAGTTCCAAGAGACCCAGTACTTC. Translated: CASSLGQFQETQYF.